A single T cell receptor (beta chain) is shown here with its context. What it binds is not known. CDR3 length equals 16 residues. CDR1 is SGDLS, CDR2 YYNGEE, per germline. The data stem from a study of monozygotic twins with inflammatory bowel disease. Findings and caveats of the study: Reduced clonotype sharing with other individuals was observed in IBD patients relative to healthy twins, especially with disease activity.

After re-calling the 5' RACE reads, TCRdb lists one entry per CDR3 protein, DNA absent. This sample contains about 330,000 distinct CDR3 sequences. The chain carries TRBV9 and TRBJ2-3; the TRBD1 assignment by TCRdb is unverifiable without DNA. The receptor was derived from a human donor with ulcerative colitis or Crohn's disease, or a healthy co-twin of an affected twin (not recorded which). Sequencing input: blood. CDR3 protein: CASSEQGGPSTDTQYF. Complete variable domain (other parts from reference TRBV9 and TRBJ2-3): DSGVTQTPKHLITATGQRVTLRCSPRSGDLSVYWYQQSLDQGLQFLIQYYNGEERAKGNILERFSAQQFPDLHSELNLSSLELGDSALYFCASSEQGGPSTDTQYFGPGTRLTVL.